These T cell receptor beta chains were read from a single sample in a study of T cells in localized non-small cell lung cancer. TCRdb's table, derived via immunoSEQ multiplex PCR, lists solely in-frame clones and lacks some. In the table there are approximately 37,000 clones, more than 75% of which are singletons. The sample consisted of peripheral blood, taken before any cancer treatment. The receptors were gathered from a man aged 18 to 50 with stage I lung adenocarcinoma. Both conserved end residues are part of each CDR3. D genes are given only for firm matches. The size field is filled for only some rows; it gives once, few, many or a size class.

d_call: TRBD1
clone_size: NA
v_call: TRBV30
j_call: TRBJ1-2
cdr3_aa: CAWSPGTDYGYTF
cdr3_nt: TGTGCCTGGAGTCCCGGGACAGACTATGGCTACACCTTC

d_call: NA
clone_size: NA
v_call: TRBV4-1
j_call: TRBJ2-1
cdr3_aa: CASSRSRGGSYNEQFF
cdr3_nt: TGCGCCAGCAGCCGATCTAGGGGGGGGTCCTACAATGAGCAGTTCTTC

d_call: TRBD2
clone_size: once
v_call: TRBV4-2
j_call: TRBJ2-3
cdr3_aa: CASSQELAGGSDTQYF
cdr3_nt: TGTGCCAGCAGCCAAGAACTAGCGGGGGGGTCGGATACGCAGTATTTT

d_call: TRBD1
clone_size: NA
v_call: TRBV6-6
j_call: TRBJ1-1
cdr3_aa: CASSYPGTAGNTEAFF
cdr3_nt: TGTGCCAGCAGTTACCCAGGGACAGCCGGAAACACTGAAGCTTTCTTT

d_call: TRBD1
clone_size: NA
v_call: TRBV7-2
j_call: TRBJ1-2
cdr3_aa: CASTKAGQGIYGYTF
cdr3_nt: TGTGCCAGCACCAAGGCCGGACAGGGGATCTATGGCTACACCTTC

d_call: NA
clone_size: NA
v_call: TRBV16
j_call: TRBJ2-1
cdr3_aa: CASSPESRGSGFF
cdr3_nt: TGTGCCAGCAGCCCGGAGAGCCGGGGCAGCGGGTTCTTC

d_call: NA
clone_size: NA
v_call: TRBV2
j_call: TRBJ1-1
cdr3_aa: CASMRGRNTEAFF
cdr3_nt: TGTGCCAGCATGAGGGGTAGGAACACTGAAGCTTTCTTT

d_call: NA
clone_size: NA
v_call: TRBV29-1
j_call: TRBJ1-2
cdr3_aa: CSVDWQGVGYTF
cdr3_nt: TGCAGCGTTGATTGGCAGGGTGTAGGCTACACCTTC

d_call: NA
clone_size: NA
v_call: TRBV28
j_call: TRBJ1-5
cdr3_aa: CASSLIAGGNQPQHF
cdr3_nt: TGTGCCAGCAGTTTAATTGCAGGGGGCAATCAGCCCCAGCATTTT

d_call: TRBD2
clone_size: NA
v_call: TRBV14
j_call: TRBJ2-3
cdr3_aa: CASSPWEGTDTQYF
cdr3_nt: TGTGCCAGCAGCCCATGGGAGGGGACAGATACGCAGTATTTT

d_call: NA
clone_size: NA
v_call: TRBV2
j_call: TRBJ2-7
cdr3_aa: CASSEDEQYF
cdr3_nt: TGTGCCAGCAGTGAGGACGAGCAGTACTTC

d_call: NA
clone_size: NA
v_call: TRBV30
j_call: TRBJ1-3
cdr3_aa: CAWSQGTGNTIYF
cdr3_nt: TGTGCCTGGAGTCAAGGGACTGGAAACACCATATATTTT

d_call: NA
clone_size: NA
v_call: TRBV7-3
j_call: TRBJ2-1
cdr3_aa: CASSLSRGARNEQFF
cdr3_nt: TGTGCCAGCAGCTTAAGCCGGGGGGCGCGTAATGAGCAGTTCTTC

d_call: TRBD2
clone_size: once
v_call: TRBV4-1
j_call: TRBJ2-5
cdr3_aa: CASSQGASGGGETQYF
cdr3_nt: TGCGCCAGCAGCCAAGGGGCTAGCGGGGGAGGGGAGACCCAGTACTTC

d_call: TRBD1
clone_size: NA
v_call: TRBV29-1
j_call: TRBJ2-7
cdr3_aa: CSVVPRDRVRNEQYF
cdr3_nt: TGCAGCGTTGTCCCTCGGGACAGGGTTCGGAACGAGCAGTACTTC

d_call: TRBD1
clone_size: few
v_call: TRBV6-5
j_call: TRBJ1-6
cdr3_aa: CASGTANNSPLHF
cdr3_nt: TGTGCCAGCGGGACAGCAAATAATTCACCCCTCCACTTT

d_call: NA
clone_size: NA
v_call: TRBV19
j_call: TRBJ1-1
cdr3_aa: CASSTQGGTEAFF
cdr3_nt: TGTGCCAGTAGTACCCAGGGAGGGACTGAAGCTTTCTTT

d_call: NA
clone_size: NA
v_call: TRBV27
j_call: TRBJ2-6
cdr3_aa: CASSFYGRGRDSGANVLTF
cdr3_nt: TGTGCCAGCAGTTTTTATGGCCGGGGTCGGGACTCTGGGGCCAACGTCCTGACTTTC

d_call: NA
clone_size: NA
v_call: TRBV15
j_call: TRBJ1-2
cdr3_aa: CATSRDIIRQYGYTF
cdr3_nt: TGTGCCACCAGCAGAGATATTATAAGGCAGTATGGCTACACCTTC

d_call: NA
clone_size: few
v_call: TRBV13
j_call: TRBJ1-2
cdr3_aa: CASSLGRKNYGYTF
cdr3_nt: TGTGCCAGCAGCTTGGGTAGGAAGAACTATGGCTACACCTTC

d_call: TRBD1
clone_size: NA
v_call: TRBV19
j_call: TRBJ1-6
cdr3_aa: CASSTPGQNNSPLHF
cdr3_nt: TGTGCCAGTAGTACGCCGGGACAGAACAATTCACCCCTCCACTTT

d_call: NA
clone_size: NA
v_call: TRBV4-1
j_call: TRBJ1-4
cdr3_aa: CASSQDTLSGANEKLFF
cdr3_nt: TGCGCCAGCAGCCAAGACACCCTATCTGGGGCTAATGAAAAACTGTTTTTT

d_call: TRBD1
clone_size: NA
v_call: TRBV6-1
j_call: TRBJ1-2
cdr3_aa: CASKWTGPRTGYTF
cdr3_nt: TGTGCCAGCAAGTGGACAGGACCCCGGACTGGCTACACCTTC

d_call: TRBD1
clone_size: NA
v_call: TRBV19
j_call: TRBJ1-2
cdr3_aa: CASSKDRADGYTF
cdr3_nt: TGTGCCAGTAGCAAGGACAGGGCGGATGGCTACACCTTC

d_call: NA
clone_size: few
v_call: TRBV5-1
j_call: TRBJ1-5
cdr3_aa: CASSFGPGNQPQHF
cdr3_nt: TGCGCCAGCAGCTTCGGGCCTGGAAATCAGCCCCAGCATTTT

d_call: NA
clone_size: NA
v_call: TRBV19
j_call: TRBJ2-6
cdr3_aa: CASTRTFTSGANVLTF
cdr3_nt: TGTGCCAGTACCAGGACCTTCACCTCTGGGGCCAACGTCCTGACTTTC

d_call: NA
clone_size: NA
v_call: TRBV30
j_call: TRBJ1-1
cdr3_aa: CAWNRQVNKGTEAFF
cdr3_nt: TGTGCCTGGAATCGACAGGTGAACAAGGGGACTGAAGCTTTCTTT

d_call: NA
clone_size: NA
v_call: TRBV7-9
j_call: TRBJ1-5
cdr3_aa: CASSLPGNQPQHF
cdr3_nt: TGTGCCAGCAGCTTACCAGGCAATCAGCCCCAGCATTTT

d_call: NA
clone_size: NA
v_call: TRBV29-1
j_call: TRBJ1-1
cdr3_aa: CSATDSFEAFF
cdr3_nt: TGCAGCGCCACAGACAGCTTTGAAGCTTTCTTT

d_call: NA
clone_size: NA
v_call: TRBV29-1
j_call: TRBJ1-2
cdr3_aa: CSATEDLLNYGYTF
cdr3_nt: TGCAGCGCCACCGAGGACCTTCTTAACTATGGCTACACCTTC

d_call: TRBD2
clone_size: NA
v_call: TRBV7-8
j_call: TRBJ2-5
cdr3_aa: CASTPNSGGLRETQYF
cdr3_nt: TGTGCCAGCACTCCGAACAGCGGGGGGTTGCGGGAGACCCAGTACTTC

d_call: TRBD1
clone_size: NA
v_call: TRBV13
j_call: TRBJ1-1
cdr3_aa: CASSLGGQGASILEAFF
cdr3_nt: TGTGCCAGCAGCTTAGGAGGACAGGGGGCCTCTATACTTGAAGCTTTCTTT

d_call: NA
clone_size: once
v_call: TRBV4-2
j_call: TRBJ1-1
cdr3_aa: CASSLHTWAEAFF
cdr3_nt: TGTGCCAGCAGCCTCCACACTTGGGCTGAAGCTTTCTTT

d_call: NA
clone_size: NA
v_call: TRBV4-1
j_call: TRBJ2-1
cdr3_aa: CASSRPGEPEQFF
cdr3_nt: TGCGCCAGCAGCCGACCAGGGGAACCAGAGCAGTTCTTC

d_call: TRBD1
clone_size: NA
v_call: TRBV7-2
j_call: TRBJ2-1
cdr3_aa: CASSFSPGQLRYNEQFF
cdr3_nt: TGTGCCAGCAGCTTCTCCCCGGGACAGTTGAGATACAATGAGCAGTTCTTC

d_call: TRBD1
clone_size: NA
v_call: TRBV14
j_call: TRBJ1-2
cdr3_aa: CDSSQDRLPGTGVDGYTF
cdr3_nt: TGTGACAGCAGCCAAGATCGCCTGCCCGGGACAGGGGTCGATGGCTACACCTTC

d_call: NA
clone_size: NA
v_call: TRBV5-4
j_call: TRBJ1-2
cdr3_aa: CASSPGLQYGYTF
cdr3_nt: TGTGCCAGCAGCCCAGGGTTACAGTATGGCTACACCTTC

d_call: TRBD1
clone_size: NA
v_call: TRBV7-2
j_call: TRBJ2-2
cdr3_aa: CASRTGQGFTGELFF
cdr3_nt: TGTGCCAGCAGGACGGGACAGGGATTCACCGGGGAGCTGTTTTTT

d_call: NA
clone_size: NA
v_call: TRBV10-3
j_call: TRBJ2-2
cdr3_aa: CAISAGAGQAGELFF
cdr3_nt: TGTGCCATCAGTGCAGGGGCAGGGCAAGCCGGGGAGCTGTTTTTT

d_call: TRBD1
clone_size: few
v_call: TRBV5-6
j_call: TRBJ1-6
cdr3_aa: CASSRGTGSSYNSPLHF
cdr3_nt: TGTGCCAGCAGCAGAGGGACAGGGAGCTCCTATAATTCACCCCTCCACTTT

d_call: TRBD1
clone_size: few
v_call: TRBV30
j_call: TRBJ1-2
cdr3_aa: CAWSGGQGLRGYTF
cdr3_nt: TGTGCCTGGAGTGGTGGACAGGGATTAAGGGGCTACACCTTC

d_call: TRBD1
clone_size: NA
v_call: TRBV5-1
j_call: TRBJ1-2
cdr3_aa: CASSSQGQGASVSYTF
cdr3_nt: TGCGCCAGCAGCTCCCAAGGACAGGGGGCGAGTGTTAGCTACACCTTC

d_call: TRBD1
clone_size: NA
v_call: TRBV4-1
j_call: TRBJ1-5
cdr3_aa: CASSARQGSQPQHF
cdr3_nt: TGCGCCAGCAGCGCCCGACAGGGCAGTCAGCCCCAGCATTTT

d_call: NA
clone_size: NA
v_call: TRBV18
j_call: TRBJ1-3
cdr3_aa: CASSPPVGASSGNTIYF
cdr3_nt: TGTGCCAGCTCACCACCTGTGGGGGCGAGCTCTGGAAACACCATATATTTT

d_call: NA
clone_size: NA
v_call: TRBV19
j_call: TRBJ1-1
cdr3_aa: CASRRGSTEAFF
cdr3_nt: TGTGCCAGTAGGAGGGGTTCCACTGAAGCTTTCTTT